This T cell receptor (beta chain) originates from a study of T-cell memory formation after mild COVID-19. The overall study: Largely, TCR clusters stayed within a single donor. Overall study findings and caveats: SARS-CoV-2 specificity of second-wave clones peaking day 37 was unconfirmed.

Germline V gives CDR1 SGHVS, CDR2 FNYEAQ. V was cut by 0 bases and J by 2 bases, with 14 bases left in between. The CDR3 length is 16 residues. 5'RACE primed at constant segments yielded TCR alpha and TCR beta cDNA libraries bearing sample barcodes and UMIs. TCRdb reprocessed the 5' RACE reads via MiXCR and lists one record per CDR3 protein. Of about 360,000 distinct CDR3 sequences detected, roughly an eighth appear once; the ten largest clones hold approximately 20%. The table lists this clonotype with a few counts. No antigen is known for it. The sequence was collected from a man aged 18 to 35 who had mild COVID-19 (a few samples of this study predate the infection). Cell type and time point are not known. The chain employs TRBV7-6 and TRBJ2-7; perhaps TRBD1 as D (6 bases). Sequencing used PBMCs or a T cell subset sorted from them (not recorded which). The CDR3 protein is CASSLAGLGTTYEQYF. CDR3 DNA sequence: TGTGCCAGCAGCTTAGCGGGGTTGGGGACAACCTACGAGCAGTACTTC.